Included here is one TCR beta chain sequence, with context. This specimen belongs to a study of shared clonotypes between healthy human individuals. As for the study in general: A donor's plate count was three for CD4 naive and three for CD4 memory; CD8 naive had two and CD8 memory one.

The CDR3 totals 14 residues. The junction had 6 bases not matched to a gene; V was cut back by 4 bases and J by 8 bases. CDR1 and CDR2 from the germline V gene are SEHNR and FQNEAQ (reference sequence). Clones were sequenced by immunoSEQ multiplex PCR, and TCRdb holds only the in-frame ones, with some missing. The sample has about 980,000 clones, approximately 80% seen once. The clonotype originates from a man younger than 35 in good health. The sample taken for sequencing was memory CD4+ T cells sorted from blood. Regarding subset: CD45RA-negative fraction. The genes are TRBV7-9 and TRBJ1-4, with TRBD1 identical over 8 bases. CDR3 amino acids: CASSSGQAGEKLFF. In DNA form, the CDR3 reads TGTGCCAGCAGCTCGGGACAGGCAGGCGAAAAACTGTTTTTT.